The present TCR beta chain was sequenced within a study of blood T cell repertoires in COVID-19. About the research overall: Italy, Spain and the United States were the sources of the convalescent and acute COVID-19 samples. T cells, B-cell-depleted T cells, or PBMCs supplied cDNA or gDNA.

The germline V gene encodes CDR1 SGHNT and CDR2 YYREEE (reference sequence). V was clipped by 5 bases and J by 2 bases, with 11 bases between them. This CDR3 has 14 amino acids. In the original workflow: It was from reference gene primer amplification that nucleated cell counts were estimated. Some clones are missing from TCRdb's copy, which holds only in-frame ones; the method was immunoSEQ multiplex PCR. V, J and clone size reflect that table, while D and trimming were determined from the DNA. The data contain roughly 100,000 clones, around 88% of them seen just once; the ten biggest clones take up less than 4.5%.

The sequence was obtained from a human donor in a cohort sampled during active COVID-19. Sequencing was carried out using peripheral blood. The genes are TRBV5-4 and TRBJ1-3; no definite D call. The CDR3 spells CASSSEMAGNTIYF. The CDR3 coding sequence is TGTGCCAGCAGTTCCGAGATGGCTGGAAACACCATATATTTT.